There are a few counts of the clone carrying this TCR beta chain. This CDR3 comprises 13 residues. Germline V gene lookup returns CDR1 LNHDA and CDR2 SQIVND (reference sequence). The germline V and J ends were trimmed by 5 bases and 6 bases, with 14 bases remaining between them. This sample was taken from a study of OX40 agonist ivuxolimab in advanced cancers. The table came from immunoSEQ multiplex PCR; TCRdb's copy has only in-frame clones and leaves some out. This sample has 70,000 to 95,000 clones, with around 86% found just once. The sequencing used CD4+ or CD8+ T cells sorted from blood, collected in a trial of the OX40 agonist ivuxolimab. The sequence was collected from an adult with an advanced solid tumor such as melanoma, head and neck, liver or kidney cancer. The V call is TRBV19, the J call TRBJ2-7; D unclear. The CDR3 sequence is CASSSSGPAEQYF. In nucleotides, the CDR3 is TGTGCCAGTAGTTCGTCCGGACCCGCCGAGCAGTACTTC.